Below, 5 T cell receptor beta chains from the same sample are listed, as sequenced in a study of T cell clonotyping in hematopoietic cell transplantation. The time point here: recipient sample about 28 days before transplant, after cytoreduction. Profiled with immunoSEQ multiplex PCR; TCRdb holds only in-frame clones, not every one. The sample holds several thousand clones, more than 65% seen once. This material consisted of peripheral blood mononuclear cells, taken before stem cell transplant. Receptors were obtained from a man in his 60s with acute myeloid leukemia. Some clones in this sample may be carry-over from other donors' samples.

V is TRBV19 and J is TRBJ1-2, with D uncertain. Per germline, CDR1 LNHDA and CDR2 SQIVND (reference sequence). Between the trimmed V and J ends, which lost 0 bases and 6 bases, there was a span of 8 bases. CDR3 length: 13 residues. This CDR3 is CASSIDHGDGYTF. CDR3 in DNA: TGTGCCAGTAGTATAGATCATGGGGATGGCTACACCTTC.

The chain uses TRBV29-1 and TRBJ2-3, with TRBD1 matching over 8 bases. The germline V gene encodes CDR1 SQVTM and CDR2 ANQGSEA. With V trimmed by 7 bases and J by 4 bases, 4 bases remained unmatched. CDR3 length: 12 residues. CDR3 in amino acids: CSGTGGADTQYF. The DNA of the CDR3 is TGCAGCGGTACAGGGGGAGCAGATACGCAGTATTTT.

Here the CDR3 DNA reads TGTGCCAGCAGTTCCTACCACGGACACCCCCAAGAGACCCAGTACTTC. This translates into CASSSYHGHPQETQYF. The rearrangement links TRBV6-6 to TRBJ2-5; D possibly corresponds to TRBD1 (5 bases). V was pared by 4 bases and J by 1 base, with 16 bases between. Germline V lookup: CDR1 MNHNY, CDR2 SVGAGI (reference sequence). This CDR3 has 16 residues.

V usage is TRBV2 and J usage is TRBJ2-1; weak D call: TRBD2 (7 bases). V was clipped by 10 bases and J by 3 bases, with 13 bases between them. This CDR3 is built from 13 residues. The V gene's germline CDR1 is SNHLY and CDR2 FYNNEI. Written as DNA, the CDR3 is TGTGCCACGCAGGGGACTAACTACAATGAGCAGTTCTTC. Amino acids: CATQGTNYNEQFF.

The J gene is TRBJ2-5, the V gene TRBV19, with D unresolved. Trimming left V 4 bases short and J 2 bases short, with 11 bases between. From germline, CDR1 is LNHDA and CDR2 SQIVND (reference sequence). The CDR3 has 14 residues. The CDR3 bases are TGTGCCAGTAGTAGAAATGGGATTCAAGAGACCCAGTACTTC. Translating gives CASSRNGIQETQYF.